This is a list of T cell receptor beta chains from one sample in a study of beta chain features in type 1 diabetes. TCRdb's copy holds only in-frame clones and misses some; the assay was immunoSEQ multiplex PCR. The profile covers 250,000 to 350,000 clones, with 15% appearing a single time and 0.015% to 0.017% taken by the ten largest. The specimen was naive CD4+ T cells from blood. Receptors were obtained from a man aged 18 to 35 with type 1 diabetes. CDR3s include the opening cysteine and the closing phenylalanine or tryptophan. A D gene is named only where the DNA matches it firmly. A clone size is listed for some rows: how often the clone was seen (once, few, many), or a class if it is expanded.

d_call	v_call	clone_size	j_call	cdr3_aa	cdr3_nt
TRBD1	TRBV30	NA	TRBJ1-6	CAANGQGNSPLHF	TGTGCCGCTAATGGACAGGGGAATTCACCCCTCCACTTT
NA	TRBV6-1	NA	TRBJ2-5	CASSWTYQETQYF	TGTGCCAGCAGCTGGACTTACCAAGAGACCCAGTACTTC
TRBD1	TRBV7-9	NA	TRBJ1-1	CASSSQTGTGIPNTEAFF	TGTGCCAGCAGCTCCCAGACCGGGACAGGGATTCCGAACACTGAAGCTTTCTTT
TRBD2	TRBV14	few	TRBJ2-7	CASSRTSGSPYEQYF	TGTGCCAGCAGCCGGACTAGCGGGAGCCCATACGAGCAGTACTTC
NA	TRBV20-1	few	TRBJ2-5	CGVFVRETQYF	TGCGGGGTTTTTGTGAGGGAGACCCAGTACTTC
NA	TRBV27	few	TRBJ1-2	CASSLMQGGIYGYTF	TGTGCCAGCAGTTTGATGCAGGGAGGTATCTATGGCTACACCTTC
NA	TRBV5-4	NA	TRBJ2-7	CASSYSTPAAYEQYF	TGTGCCAGCAGCTACTCAACCCCGGCGGCCTACGAGCAGTACTTC
NA	TRBV5-1	few	TRBJ1-1	CASSWNTGNTEAFF	TGCGCCAGCAGCTGGAATACAGGGAACACTGAAGCTTTCTTT
NA	TRBV6-5	NA	TRBJ1-1	CASSFGKNTEAFF	TGTGCCAGCAGTTTCGGGAAGAACACTGAAGCTTTCTTT
NA	TRBV6-6	NA	TRBJ2-7	CASSKKQGLLSYEQYF	TGTGCCAGCAGTAAGAAGCAGGGCCTACTCTCCTACGAGCAGTACTTC
NA	TRBV4-3	few	TRBJ2-7	CASSQDLAQEGSYEQYF	TGCGCCAGCAGCCAAGATCTCGCGCAGGAAGGCTCCTACGAGCAGTACTTC
NA	TRBV7-8	few	TRBJ1-5	CASSFGGRSNQPQHF	TGTGCCAGCAGTTTCGGGGGGCGTAGCAATCAGCCCCAGCATTTT
NA	TRBV9	few	TRBJ1-2	CASSLTGSYGYTF	TGTGCCAGCAGCTTAACAGGTTCTTATGGCTACACCTTC
TRBD1	TRBV28	NA	TRBJ2-7	CASRTGGYEQYF	TGTGCCAGCAGGACAGGGGGGTACGAGCAGTACTTC
TRBD2	TRBV19	few	TRBJ2-1	CASSTRLASWSYNEQFF	TGTGCCAGTAGTACCCGACTAGCGTCGTGGTCTTACAATGAGCAGTTCTTC
TRBD2	TRBV4-1	NA	TRBJ2-2	CASSRLAGVSGELFF	TGCGCCAGCAGCAGACTAGCGGGAGTATCCGGGGAGCTGTTTTTT
NA	TRBV5-1	few	TRBJ1-5	CASSFFGGPNQPQHF	TGCGCCAGCAGCTTTTTCGGCGGGCCCAATCAGCCCCAGCATTTT
NA	TRBV30	NA	TRBJ2-6	CAWEQGTGANVLTF	TGTGCCTGGGAACAGGGAACTGGGGCCAACGTCCTGACTTTC
NA	TRBV14	NA	TRBJ2-1	CASSPMSPGGGRNEQFF	TGTGCCAGCAGCCCCATGTCCCCGGGGGGCGGCCGGAATGAGCAGTTCTTC
TRBD2	TRBV5-6	NA	TRBJ2-1	CASSLAGGGYNEQFF	TGTGCCAGCAGCTTGGCTGGCGGGGGGTACAATGAGCAGTTCTTC
TRBD1	TRBV25-1	few	TRBJ2-7	CASSESGQVIYEQYF	TGTGCCAGCAGTGAATCGGGACAGGTTATTTACGAGCAGTACTTC
TRBD1	TRBV5-4	NA	TRBJ2-2	CASSQDRAGELFF	TGTGCCAGCAGCCAAGACAGGGCCGGGGAGCTGTTTTTT
TRBD2	TRBV5-1	NA	TRBJ2-1	CASSLAGRDEQFF	TGCGCCAGCAGCTTGGCGGGGAGGGATGAGCAGTTCTTC
TRBD1	TRBV9	NA	TRBJ2-3	CASSVARGIWTDTQYF	TGTGCCAGCAGCGTAGCCAGGGGGATTTGGACAGATACGCAGTATTTT
TRBD1	TRBV5-4	NA	TRBJ2-2	CASSLAGGLDTGELFF	TGTGCCAGCAGCTTGGCAGGGGGTTTAGACACCGGGGAGCTGTTTTTT
TRBD2	TRBV2	few	TRBJ2-7	CASSDGAGGPQRYF	TGTGCCAGCAGTGACGGTGCGGGAGGGCCTCAGCGGTACTTC
NA	TRBV19	NA	TRBJ1-5	CASSMERGSQPQHF	TGTGCCAGTAGTATGGAGCGGGGGAGCCAGCCCCAGCATTTT
NA	TRBV18	NA	TRBJ1-5	CASSSGAPNQPQHF	TGTGCCAGCTCATCAGGGGCCCCCAATCAGCCCCAGCATTTT
NA	TRBV28	NA	TRBJ2-7	CATRQISYEQYF	TGTGCCACGCGTCAAATCTCCTACGAGCAGTACTTC
TRBD1	TRBV30	NA	TRBJ1-5	CAWSRDRRPQHF	TGTGCCTGGAGCAGGGACAGGCGGCCCCAGCATTTT
NA	TRBV5-1	NA	TRBJ2-5	CASSLSEETQYF	TGCGCCAGCAGCTTGTCCGAAGAGACCCAGTACTTC